This T cell receptor beta chain was observed in a study of regulatory T cells in long-lasting Graves disease. Study results and limitations: Relative to newly diagnosed Graves' patients, persistent ones had lower TCR diversity.

Building of the TCR beta libraries involved iRepertoire HTBI primers and Arm-PCR of CDR3 regions. From the multiplex PCR reads, TCRdb called clonotypes with MiXCR, one entry per CDR3 protein. The sample carries 530,000 or so distinct CDR3 sequences, about 16% recorded once. Time point of the sample: newly diagnosed GD, antithyroid drugs for less than 3 months. The TCR library was prepared using RNA isolated from PBMCs. In its sample, this clonotype was seen many times. Its antigen is unknown. The same specimen was also included in a second study, on T cells in Graves' hyperthyroidism and ophthalmopathy. Per that study: HTBI primers were used for first-round RT-PCR of the TCR CDR3. Within blood appeared most thyroid clonotypes that had expanded above 0.001.

The receptor comes from a man aged 18 to 29 with Graves disease. Sample: peripheral blood mononuclear cells (PBMCs), taken at new diagnosis, from a patient treated with antithyroid drugs.

CDR3 residues: CASRPTGGAYNEQFF. The DNA of the CDR3 is TGTGCCAGCAGGCCTACAGGGGGCGCTTACAATGAGCAGTTCTTC. V usage is TRBV7-3 and J usage is TRBJ2-1, with 9 bases that match TRBD1. Germline loops: CDR1 SGHTA, CDR2 FQGTGA. Trimming at V came to 6 bases and at J to 4 bases, leaving 7 bases not matched to a gene. The CDR3 loop spans 15 amino acids.